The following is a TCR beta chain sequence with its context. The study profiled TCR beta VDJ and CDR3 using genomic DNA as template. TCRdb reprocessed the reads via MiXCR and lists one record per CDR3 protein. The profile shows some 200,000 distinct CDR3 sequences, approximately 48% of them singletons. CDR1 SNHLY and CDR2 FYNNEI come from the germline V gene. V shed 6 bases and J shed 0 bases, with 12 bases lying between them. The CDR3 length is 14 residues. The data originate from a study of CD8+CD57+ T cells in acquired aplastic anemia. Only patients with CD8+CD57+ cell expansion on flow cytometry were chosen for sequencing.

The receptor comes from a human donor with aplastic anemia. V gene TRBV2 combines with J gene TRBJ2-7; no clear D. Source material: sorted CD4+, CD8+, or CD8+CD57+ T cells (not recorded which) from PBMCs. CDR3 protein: CASSLLGSSYEQYF. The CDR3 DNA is TGTGCCAGCAGCCTCCTGGGGTCCTCCTACGAGCAGTACTTC.